These 30 T cell receptor beta chains originate from one sample sequenced in a study of technical replicates of blood from several donors (dated by TCRdb to about 2017). The library was built by means of the immunoSEQ multiplex PCR assay. TCRdb took this table from immuneACCESS and kept in-frame rearrangements with V and J called. Such tables lack part of the clones; where checked against another copy, unresolved V genes explain under half of the gap, and the rest is unexplained. For this sample there are tens of thousands of clones; around nine tenths appear just once. 4.7% of the sample is held by the ten biggest clonotypes. Sequenced: PBMCs. These receptors all come from a human donor in good health. Some clones in this sample may be carry-over from other donors' samples.

J is TRBJ2-6 and V is TRBV5-6; 8 bases line up with TRBD1. The CDR3 sequence is 18 residues long. V lost 4 bases and J lost 2; bases outside the gene matches: 11. Germline V lookup: CDR1 SGHDT, CDR2 YYEEEE. CDR3 amino acids: CASSPPGQVTAGANVLTF. The CDR3 region has the DNA TGTGCCAGCAGCCCCCCGGGACAGGTAACTGCTGGGGCCAACGTCCTGACTTTC.

The CDR3 DNA follows: TGTGCCAGCTCACCCGACAGGGGAGGCACCGGGGAGCTGTTTTTT. Translation gives CASSPDRGGTGELFF. The chain uses TRBV18 and TRBJ2-2; 8 nucleotides align to TRBD1. This CDR3 has 15 residues. Germline CDR1 KGHSH, CDR2 LQKENI. J was trimmed by 4 bases and V by 3 bases; bases with no gene match: 4.

The chain joins TRBV7-2 to TRBJ1-1; D gene unclear. V lost 1 base and J lost 1, with 4 bases in between. Per the germline V gene, CDR1 is SGHTA and CDR2 is FQGNSA. The CDR3 has 13 residues. DNA for the CDR3: TGTGCCAGCAGCTTAGTGGCGAACACTGAAGCTTTCTTT. Translating it yields CASSLVANTEAFF.

The CDR3 reads CASSPRAGSYNEQFF. The CDR3 DNA reads TGTGCCAGCAGCCCACGTGCGGGCTCCTACAATGAGCAGTTCTTC. This chain uses TRBV5-8 with TRBJ2-1; possible D gene TRBD2, 5 bases. Looked up from germline, CDR1 is SGHTS and CDR2 is YDEGEE. Trimming stripped 4 bases from V and 0 bases from J, with 11 bases between. There are 15 residues in the CDR3.

The rearrangement links TRBV25-1 to TRBJ2-5, with a tentative D call TRBD1 (9 bases). CDR3 length: 15 amino acids. The ends were cut back, 3 bases at V and 5 bases at J, with 16 bases in the middle. Germline loops: CDR1 MGHDK, CDR2 SYGVNS. The CDR3 reads CASSDTGGGRETQYF. In DNA, the CDR3 is TGTGCCAGCAGTGACACAGGGGGCGGGAGGGAGACCCAGTACTTC.

The genes are TRBV21-1 and TRBJ1-1; TRBD1 is the table's D call and was not checked against the DNA. TRBV21-1 is an annotated pseudogene. CDR3 length: 13 residues. The CDR3 sequence is CASIPGQGWEAFF. CDR3 in DNA: TGTGCCAGCATCCCGGGACAGGGGTGGGAAGCTTTCTTT.

The CDR3, as DNA: TGTGCCAGCTCGCAGGGGGCGGGCACAGATACGCAGTATTTT. Protein sequence: CASSQGAGTDTQYF. The V call is TRBV18, the J call TRBJ2-3; 8 bases are shared with TRBD1. CDR1 and CDR2 from the germline V gene are KGHSH and LQKENI. The CDR3 length is 14 residues. V was clipped by 6 bases and J by 1 base; unmatched bases: 3.

V usage is TRBV10-1 and J usage is TRBJ2-5, with D possibly TRBD1 on 7 matching bases. The germline V gene has CDR1 WNHNN and CDR2 SYGVQD (reference sequence). The CDR3 spans 15 residues. The V end lost 6 bases, the J end lost 2 bases, and 16 bases lay between the germline ends. The CDR3 nucleotides read TGCGCCAGCAGCGCCAGGGGGGCGGTGCAAGAGACCCAGTACTTC. Protein sequence: CASSARGAVQETQYF.

This clone has just a few counts. The J gene is TRBJ1-1, the V gene TRBV9; 7 nucleotides match TRBD1. V trimming: 4 bases; J trimming: 2 bases; junction bases outside the gene matches: 8. The CDR3 is 15 amino acids. CDR1 and CDR2 (germline): SGDLS, YYNGEE. The CDR3 protein is CASSPRTGTNTEAFF. The CDR3 DNA is TGTGCCAGCAGCCCGAGGACAGGCACCAACACTGAAGCTTTCTTT.

CDR3 amino acids: CASSPTSGQNEQFF. The CDR3 DNA reads as TGTGCCAGCAGCCCCACCAGCGGGCAGAATGAGCAGTTCTTC. The gene calls are TRBV7-3 and TRBJ2-1; D may be TRBD2 (6 bases). Germline loops: CDR1 SGHTA, CDR2 FQGTGA. The germline V and J ends were trimmed by 5 bases and 7 bases, with 15 bases remaining between them. CDR3 length: 14 residues.

This clone was detected only a few times. The chain carries TRBV11-3 and TRBJ2-2; D is possibly TRBD2 (6 bases). The germline V gene encodes CDR1 SGHNT and CDR2 YENEEA. Trimming shortened V by 6 bases and J by 7 bases, and 18 bases separated the two germline ends. The CDR3 length is 15 residues. The CDR3 is CASRPGGPTGGELFF. CDR3 coding DNA: TGTGCCAGCAGGCCCGGGGGTCCCACGGGCGGGGAGCTGTTTTTT.

The V gene is TRBV10-3, the J gene TRBJ2-3, with D maybe TRBD2 (7 bases). The V and J ends lost 10 bases and 1 base respectively, with 18 bases between them. Germline CDR1 is ENHRY and CDR2 is SYGVKD. The CDR3 has 15 residues. CDR3 region: CATGVGGSGTDTQYF. As DNA, the CDR3 is TGTGCCACAGGGGTCGGGGGGTCAGGCACAGATACGCAGTATTTT.

V is TRBV30 and J is TRBJ2-5; D is unresolved. The CDR3 totals 11 residues. CDR1 is GTSNPN, CDR2 SVGIG, per germline (reference sequence). V lost 5 bases, J lost 5 bases, and 9 bases lay in between. CDR3 in amino acids: CAWSPRETQYF. CDR3 nucleotides: TGTGCCTGGTCCCCCCGGGAGACCCAGTACTTC.

The chain is built from TRBV5-6 and TRBJ2-3, with D possibly matching TRBD2 (7 bases). The CDR3 is 16 residues long. Trimming removed 7 bases at V and 3 bases at J, with 21 bases between. Germline-derived CDR1 and CDR2 are SGHDT and YYEEEE. The CDR3: CASHGAGAPRTDTQYF. The CDR3 region has the DNA TGTGCCAGCCACGGGGCGGGGGCCCCACGGACAGATACGCAGTATTTT.

This chain joins TRBV27 and TRBJ1-5; no clear D gene. The CDR3 totals 13 residues. V was clipped by 3 bases and J by 4 bases, with 7 bases between them. Per the germline V gene, CDR1 is MNHEY and CDR2 is SMNVEV (reference sequence). The CDR3 DNA reads TGTGCCAGCAGTTTGGCGGATAATCAGCCCCAGCATTTT. Protein: CASSLADNQPQHF.

This sequence joins TRBV15 and TRBJ2-5; 11 bases match TRBD2. The V gene's germline CDR1 is LNHNV and CDR2 YYDKDF (reference sequence). The CDR3 totals 16 residues. Trimming took 6 bases from V and 1 from J; bases not matched to a gene: 7. CDR3 amino acids: CATRKLAGELQETQYF. CDR3 in DNA: TGTGCCACCAGGAAACTAGCGGGAGAGCTCCAAGAGACCCAGTACTTC.

This chain links TRBV4-3 with TRBJ2-5; 8 bases are shared with TRBD2. V lost 0 bases and J lost 5; bases outside the gene matches: 8. Germline V gene lookup returns CDR1 LGHNA and CDR2 YSLEER. The CDR3 consists of 16 residues. CDR3 protein: CASSQDMIAGRETQYF. In nucleotides, the CDR3 is TGCGCCAGCAGCCAAGATATGATAGCGGGGAGGGAGACCCAGTACTTC.

The CDR3 coding sequence is TGTGCCAGCAGCGCCTCGGGACTCGGAAACACCATATATTTT. This translates into CASSASGLGNTIYF. The genes are TRBV7-2 and TRBJ1-3, with D possibly matching TRBD1 (5 bases). CDR1 and CDR2 (germline): SGHTA, FQGNSA. Trimming removed 5 bases at V and 4 bases at J, with 12 bases between. This CDR3 comprises 14 residues.

The rearrangement links TRBV7-8 to TRBJ1-6; D remains unclear. From germline, CDR1 is SGHVS and CDR2 FQNEAQ. V was cut by 4 bases and J by 5 bases, with 9 bases left in between. This CDR3 contains 14 residues. CDR3 nucleotide sequence: TGTGCCAGCAGCTACTCCTCGCATAATTCACCCCTCCACTTT. Protein: CASSYSSHNSPLHF.

The chain links TRBV29-1 to TRBJ2-1; no definite D call. This CDR3 is 13 amino acids long. Germline CDR1 reads SQVTM; CDR2 reads ANQGSEA. Deletions cut 4 bases from V and 8 bases from J, with 15 bases between. CDR3 protein: CSVVTTVMYEQFF. The CDR3 DNA follows: TGCAGCGTTGTTACTACGGTAATGTATGAGCAGTTCTTC.

This chain links TRBV9 with TRBJ2-5, with D perhaps TRBD1 (6 bases). Between the trimmed V and J ends, which lost 0 bases and 5 bases, there was a span of 11 bases. The CDR3 contains 14 residues. Germline CDR1 SGDLS, CDR2 YYNGEE. The CDR3 sequence: CASSVGDIGETQYF. The CDR3 DNA is TGTGCCAGCAGCGTAGGGGACATAGGGGAGACCCAGTACTTC.

This CDR3 is CASRQSAVGEGYGYTF. As DNA, the CDR3 is TGCGCCAGCAGACAGAGCGCCGTAGGGGAGGGCTATGGCTACACCTTC. The chain combines TRBV4-3 with TRBJ1-2; D might be TRBD1 (5 bases). Germline-derived CDR1 and CDR2 are LGHNA and YSLEER. This CDR3 contains 16 residues. V was cut by 6 bases and J by 4 bases, with 21 bases left in between.

This rearrangement joins TRBV18 to TRBJ1-4; possible D gene TRBD1, 5 bases. Per germline, CDR1 KGHSH and CDR2 LQKENI. CDR3 size: 13 residues. With 3 bases removed from V and 14 bases from J, the gap between germline ends came to 16 bases. The CDR3 loop is CASSPHGGGDLFF. The CDR3 region has the DNA TGTGCCAGCTCACCGCACGGCGGGGGGGATCTGTTTTTT.

The rearrangement uses TRBV7-2 and TRBJ1-5, with D tentatively TRBD1 (5 bases). The CDR3 has 15 residues. Germline CDR1 is SGHTA and CDR2 is FQGNSA. V dropped 5 bases and J dropped 4 bases, with 15 bases sitting between them. Here the CDR3 DNA reads TGTGCCAGCAGCAGCACAGGCAGGCTGAATCAGCCCCAGCATTTT. It encodes CASSSTGRLNQPQHF.

CDR3 loop: CASSTIGRDSNQPQHF. The CDR3 region has the DNA TGTGCCAGTAGTACAATCGGGCGGGATAGCAATCAGCCCCAGCATTTT. The chain has TRBV19 and TRBJ1-5; D call uncertain. V shed 4 bases and J shed 0 bases, with 13 bases lying between them. CDR1 and CDR2 (germline): LNHDA, SQIVND (reference sequence). The CDR3 extends over 16 amino acids.

The chain employs TRBV7-3 and TRBJ2-1; 10 bases match TRBD1. The CDR3 has 15 amino acids. V lost 5 bases and J lost 2; bases outside the gene matches: 3. The germline V gene encodes CDR1 SGHTA and CDR2 FQGTGA. CDR3 coding DNA: TGTGCCAGCAGCCCCGGGACAGGGGCCTACAATGAGCAGTTCTTC. This encodes CASSPGTGAYNEQFF.

This chain connects TRBV7-3 to TRBJ1-1, with 8 positions matching TRBD1. This CDR3 contains 14 residues. Germline V gives CDR1 SGHTA, CDR2 FQGTGA. With 5 bases clipped from V and 5 bases from J, the junction kept 7 bases outside the gene matches. Written as DNA, the CDR3 is TGTGCCAGCAGCGATACAGGGGGTGGGACTGAAGCTTTCTTT. This encodes CASSDTGGGTEAFF.

The count of this clone is one. The V gene is TRBV6-1, the J gene TRBJ1-4, with TRBD1 as a possible D gene (6 bases). Germline V gives CDR1 MNHNS, CDR2 SASEGT. This CDR3 contains 14 residues. Trimming shortened V by 6 bases and J by 6 bases, and 14 bases separated the two germline ends. The CDR3 DNA is TGTGCCAGCAGCTCGGGACAAAGGGATGAAAAACTGTTTTTT. Translating it yields CASSSGQRDEKLFF.

V usage is TRBV7-3 and J usage is TRBJ2-3; 7 bases align to TRBD2. V was pared by 2 bases and J by 2 bases, with 4 bases of the junction left unmatched. The CDR3 runs to 15 residues. CDR1 and CDR2 from the germline V gene are SGHTA and FQGTGA. In DNA form, the CDR3 reads TGTGCCAGCAGCTTACAAGCGGGGAACACAGATACGCAGTATTTT. It encodes CASSLQAGNTDTQYF.

This chain connects TRBV5-1 to TRBJ2-3; a possible D gene is TRBD1 (6 bases). Trimming removed 3 bases from V and 2 bases from J, with 10 bases in between. The CDR3 consists of 14 residues. Germline loops: CDR1 SGHRS, CDR2 YFSETQ. CDR3 sequence: CASSSGTPTDTQYF. CDR3 nucleotides: TGCGCCAGCAGCTCCGGGACACCCACAGATACGCAGTATTTT.